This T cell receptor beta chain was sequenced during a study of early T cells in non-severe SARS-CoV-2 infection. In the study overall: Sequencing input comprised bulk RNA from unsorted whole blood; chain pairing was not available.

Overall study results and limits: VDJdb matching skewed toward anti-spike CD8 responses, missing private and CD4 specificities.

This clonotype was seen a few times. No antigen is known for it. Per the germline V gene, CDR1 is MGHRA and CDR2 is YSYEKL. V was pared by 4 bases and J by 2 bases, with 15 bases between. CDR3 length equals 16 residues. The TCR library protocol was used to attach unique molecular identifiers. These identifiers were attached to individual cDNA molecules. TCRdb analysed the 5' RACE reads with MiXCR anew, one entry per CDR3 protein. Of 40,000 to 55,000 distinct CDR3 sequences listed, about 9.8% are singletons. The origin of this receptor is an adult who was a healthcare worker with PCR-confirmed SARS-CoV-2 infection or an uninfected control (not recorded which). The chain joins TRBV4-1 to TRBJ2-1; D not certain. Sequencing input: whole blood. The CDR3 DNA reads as TGCGCCAGCAGCCCGGGTAGCATCGACCCCTACAATGAGCAGTTCTTC. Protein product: CASSPGSIDPYNEQFF.